This TCR beta chain was observed in a study of T cell repertoires in cytomegalovirus infection. Turning to the study itself: Recently described HLA-C-restricted plus well-studied HLA-B-restricted CMV epitopes were used. Indications of both CMV infection and matching HLA type were provided by public TCR beta signatures. Study-level results: Public TCR beta family frequency separated CMV-and-HLA carriers, including in an independent cohort.

One entry per CDR3 protein, called by TCRdb with MiXCR from the reads. The table includes roughly 920,000 distinct CDR3 sequences, more than 25% detected once. This clonotype was recorded at least ten times. Its antigen is unidentified. The source of this sequence is a human donor in good health (CMV status not recorded). Some clones in this sample may be carry-over from other donors' samples. The material sequenced was cultured CD8+ T cells from PBMCs, taken from culture after CMV antigen stimulation.

For the CDR3, the DNA is TGTGCCAGCTCGGAGGACAGATATGGCTACACCTTC. Protein: CASSEDRYGYTF. V usage is TRBV18 and J usage is TRBJ1-2; tentative D call: TRBD1 (6 bases). Trimming shortened V by 6 bases and J by 5 bases, and 10 bases separated the two germline ends. Per germline, CDR1 KGHSH and CDR2 LQKENI. The length of the CDR3 is 12 residues.